These 19 T cell receptor beta chains came from one sample sequenced in a study of T cells expressing NK-cell markers. With the 5' RACE reads reprocessed, TCRdb shows one record per CDR3 protein and no DNA. The sample includes 550,000 to 600,000 distinct CDR3 sequences. The sample comprised blood T cells: a sorted CD56 or NKG2C T cell subset, CD4+ or CD8+ T cells, or bulk PBMC T cells (not recorded which). All receptors come from a young man in good health.

The V call is TRBV20-1, the J call TRBJ2-1; the TCRdb D gene call, TRBD2, has no DNA to confirm it. Germline-derived CDR1 and CDR2 are DFQATT and SNEGSKA (reference sequence). This CDR3 is built from 20 residues. CDR3 sequence: CSPLARVGGPPGLTNNEQFF.

This rearrangement joins TRBV27 to TRBJ1-6; TCRdb proposes TRBD1, but this gene call is untestable without DNA. The V gene's germline CDR1 is MNHEY and CDR2 SMNVEV (reference sequence). This CDR3 contains 15 residues. CDR3 loop: CASSLSTGFYSPLHF.

The CDR3 protein is CASKRSPGEDQFF. This chain links TRBV5-1 with TRBJ2-1; TCRdb reports TRBD1, a call that lacks DNA to check it against. The CDR3 extends over 13 amino acids. CDR1 SGHRS and CDR2 YFSETQ come from the germline V gene.

The rearrangement joins TRBV6-1 to TRBJ2-3; TCRdb gives TRBD1 as the D gene, but with no DNA this cannot be confirmed. In germline, CDR1 is MNHNS, CDR2 SASEGT. CDR3 size: 17 residues. CDR3 sequence: CASSPDLAGPLVDTQYF.

The chain carries TRBV20-1 and TRBJ2-1; there is no DNA to check the TCRdb D call of TRBD1. This CDR3 comprises 15 residues. Looked up from germline, CDR1 is DFQATT and CDR2 is SNEGSKA (reference sequence). The CDR3: CSASDARGPYNEQFF.

The V and J genes are TRBV19 and TRBJ1-2; the D call from TCRdb, TRBD1, cannot be confirmed without DNA. CDR3 length: 11 residues. Per the germline V gene, CDR1 is LNHDA and CDR2 is SQIVND (reference sequence). This chain's CDR3 is CASWTGNGYTF.

This chain connects TRBV20-1 to TRBJ2-5; TCRdb proposes TRBD2, but this gene call is untestable without DNA. Germline values: CDR1 DFQATT, CDR2 SNEGSKA (reference sequence). This CDR3 region has 15 residues. The CDR3 loop reads CSARDRRRGEETQYF.

This chain connects TRBV5-1 to TRBJ2-2; the D call of TRBD1 rests on TCRdb alone, since no DNA is present to check it. The length of the CDR3 is 16 residues. The germline CDR1 and CDR2 sequences are SGHRS and YFSETQ. CDR3 amino acids: CASSPGQLTNTGELFF.

V is TRBV7-9 and J is TRBJ2-1; TCRdb designates TRBD1, a call that cannot be tested without DNA. The length of the CDR3 is 17 residues. CDR1 is SEHNR, CDR2 FQNEAQ, per germline (reference sequence). The CDR3 protein is CASSPRPGRLDYNEQFF.

The chain is built from TRBV10-1 and TRBJ1-1; TCRdb outputs TRBD1, but without DNA this stays unchecked. Germline CDR1 and CDR2: WNHNN and SYGVQD (reference sequence). The CDR3 sequence is 13 residues long. CDR3 sequence reads: CASTGQFGTEAFF.

CDR3: CASSRGVRAGRETEAFF. The rearrangement uses TRBV3-1 and TRBJ1-1; the D call from TCRdb, TRBD1, cannot be confirmed without DNA. CDR1 and CDR2 (germline): LGHDT, YNNKEL (reference sequence). CDR3 length: 17 amino acids.

This chain links TRBV14 with TRBJ2-3; without DNA, the TCRdb call of TRBD2 cannot be checked. Germline CDR1 and CDR2: SGHDN and FVKESK. This CDR3 is built from 17 residues. Here the CDR3 reads CASSQDRTSHEKPTQYF.

The chain is built from TRBV6-5 and TRBJ2-3. Looked up from germline, CDR1 is MNHEY and CDR2 is SVGAGI. The CDR3 extends over 11 amino acids. The CDR3: CASLFVDTQYF.

The CDR3 loop reads CASSPLDPPEQFF. The chain combines TRBV4-1 with TRBJ2-1; without DNA, the TCRdb call of TRBD2 cannot be checked. Germline values: CDR1 MGHRA, CDR2 YSYEKL. This CDR3 is built from 13 residues.

This rearrangement joins TRBV29-1 to TRBJ2-2. The CDR3 runs 13 residues. From germline, CDR1 is SQVTM and CDR2 ANQGSEA. The CDR3 sequence: CSVEAFEEGELFF.

The chain carries TRBV7-3 and TRBJ2-1; TCRdb names TRBD2, which stays unverified in the absence of DNA. In germline, CDR1 is SGHTA, CDR2 FQGTGA. The CDR3 runs 15 residues. The CDR3 sequence: CASSLGTSGRDLQFF.

The rearrangement links TRBV24-1 to TRBJ2-1; TCRdb selects TRBD1, and the lack of DNA leaves this call unchecked. The germline V gene encodes CDR1 KGHDR and CDR2 SFDVKD. This CDR3 is 18 amino acids long. CDR3 protein: CATSDPDAAEGSYNEQFF.

The rearrangement uses TRBV12-3 or TRBV12-4 and TRBJ1-4. The CDR3 covers 17 residues. The CDR3 spells CASSRRGGDTTNEKLFF.

The chain combines TRBV9 with TRBJ2-1; with no DNA, the TCRdb D assignment of TRBD2 cannot be verified. The germline V gene has CDR1 SGDLS and CDR2 YYNGEE. The CDR3 spans 18 residues. This chain's CDR3 is CASSSRYWTSGAYNEQFF. Full variable domain (missing parts from reference TRBV9 and TRBJ2-1): DSGVTQTPKHLITATGQRVTLRCSPRSGDLSVYWYQQSLDQGLQFLIQYYNGEERAKGNILERFSAQQFPDLHSELNLSSLELGDSALYFCASSSRYWTSGAYNEQFFGPGTRLTVL.